The entry that follows covers one T cell receptor (beta chain) sequence. What this receptor recognizes is not known. The sample is drawn from a study of T cells in severe cutaneous drug reactions (dated by TCRdb to the late 2010s). About the full investigation: Patients were recruited between 2011 and 2018 from Taiwan, Thailand and a European registry network. Only patients with a probable or definite SJS/TEN or DRESS diagnosis by RegiSCAR criteria were enrolled. The Naranjo algorithm and the ALDEN drug causality algorithm were used to identify the culprit drug. Patients in either the acute or the recovery stage provided biological samples, such as blister fluids/cells and PBMC. Single-cell sequencing, quantitative PCR validation, functional assays and transgenic mouse experiments were combined with bulk TCR sequencing. Libraries were prepared using iRepertoire multiplex PCR, and a comparison was cited by the authors in which similar capture of abundant clonotypes was shown across iRepertoire and 5' RACE methods with or without UMI.

Study-wide conclusions, independent of this receptor: A public TCRbeta CDR3, present at a mean of roughly 15% in all seven CBZ-SJS/TEN blister samples, was undetectable or scarce in PBMC from tolerant controls and healthy donors. The authors stated that further study is still needed to find out whether the public TCR applies more generally to SJS/TEN caused by other drugs.

Library preparation used the iRepertoire multiplex PCR system with TCR subtype-specific primers for both bulk and single-cell sequencing. Multiplex PCR with primers targeting V, D and J gene regions was used to generate bulk TCR beta libraries. Approximately 95-550 ng of RNA per sample was used as input for bulk TCR library preparation. An Illumina MiSeq was used to sequence bulk TCR beta amplicons. Concerning the study's data processing: Sample misassignments and low-quality sequencing reads were filtered out during quality control steps. The CDR3 was defined as the amino acids lying between the Y[YFLI]C motif of the V gene and the [FW]GXGT motif of the J segment. The IMGT database was followed for TRBV and TRBJ gene assignments and CDR3 clonotypes. TRBV expression in each sample was normalized to the mean of the same gene in PBMC from just under 45 healthy donors. TCRdb reprocessed the reads and assigns one entry to each CDR3 protein sequence, leaving out DNA. What appears here as the V and J calls and clone size reflects TCRdb's work, not the paper's. This sample's table has entries for tens of thousands of distinct CDR3 sequences. Under 8.5% of the sample comes from the top ten.

Sequencing was performed on donors who were patients with carbamazepine-induced Stevens-Johnson syndrome or toxic epidermal necrolysis (CBZ-SJS/TEN). The peripheral blood repertoires were obtained from CBZ-SJS/TEN patients of Han Chinese origin (about five) and European origin (six). To look for drug-specific clonotypes, next-generation sequencing was used to profile the T cell receptor repertoires of patients with drug-induced severe cutaneous adverse reactions. The RNA was isolated from either blister cells of skin lesions or peripheral blood mononuclear cells. The sequenced sample was PBMCs. This clonotype was sampled from a human donor with toxic epidermal necrolysis, a severe cutaneous drug reaction.

The CDR3 protein: CASSTATGETNEQFF. The chain employs TRBV19 and TRBJ2-1; there is no DNA to check the TCRdb D call of TRBD1. The germline V gene (reference sequence) provides CDR1 LNHDA and CDR2 SQIVND. The CDR3, cysteine through phenylalanine, is 15 amino acids long. DNA is not recorded here.